This T cell receptor (beta chain) was captured by sequencing in a study of blood T cell repertoires in COVID-19. On the study more broadly: The United States, Italy and Spain provided the acute and convalescent COVID-19 samples. T cells, B-cell-depleted T cells, or PBMCs provided the cDNA or gDNA that served as material.

CDR3 length: 13 amino acids. The V gene lost 3 bases and the J gene lost 9 bases, with 12 bases spanning the gap. Per the original methods: Nucleated cell number was recorded as an estimate derived from reference gene primer amplification. The repertoire was sequenced with immunoSEQ multiplex PCR; TCRdb's copy has only in-frame clones and lacks some. V, J and clone size are taken as reported in that table, and D and trimming were inferred from the DNA itself. The sample shows approximately 140,000 clones, roughly 80% of them seen only once. V is TRBV12-3 or TRBV12-4 and J is TRBJ2-4; weak D call: TRBD2 (7 bases). The TCR sequence derives from a man in his 70s with acute or convalescent COVID-19. The sample comprised peripheral blood. The CDR3 DNA reads as TGTGCCAGCAGTTTGGGGGGAGGGGGCATTCAGTACTTC. Amino acid sequence: CASSLGGGGIQYF.